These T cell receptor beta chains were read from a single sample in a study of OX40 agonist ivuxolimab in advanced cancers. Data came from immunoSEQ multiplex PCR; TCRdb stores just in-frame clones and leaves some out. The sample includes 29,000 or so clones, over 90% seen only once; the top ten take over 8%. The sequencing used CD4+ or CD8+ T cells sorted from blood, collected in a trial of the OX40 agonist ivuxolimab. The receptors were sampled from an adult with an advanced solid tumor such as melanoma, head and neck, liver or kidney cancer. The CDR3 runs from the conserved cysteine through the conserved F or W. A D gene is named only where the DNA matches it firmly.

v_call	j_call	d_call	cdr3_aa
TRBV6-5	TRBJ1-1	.	CASSPGTYTEAFF
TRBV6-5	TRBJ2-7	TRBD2	CASSYGGGTYEQYF
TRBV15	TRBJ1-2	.	CATSRDEGNYGYTF
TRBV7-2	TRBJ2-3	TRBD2	CASSLSGLAYRGGTDTQYF
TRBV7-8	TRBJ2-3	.	CASSLGGWDTQYF
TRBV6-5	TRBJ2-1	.	CASSYTETGFNEQFF
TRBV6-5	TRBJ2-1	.	CASSYRAAFYEQFF
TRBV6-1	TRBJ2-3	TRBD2	CASSLLADSTDTQYF
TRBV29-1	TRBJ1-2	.	CSVEEAGNYGYTF
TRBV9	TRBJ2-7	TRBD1	CASSVGTDPTYEQYF